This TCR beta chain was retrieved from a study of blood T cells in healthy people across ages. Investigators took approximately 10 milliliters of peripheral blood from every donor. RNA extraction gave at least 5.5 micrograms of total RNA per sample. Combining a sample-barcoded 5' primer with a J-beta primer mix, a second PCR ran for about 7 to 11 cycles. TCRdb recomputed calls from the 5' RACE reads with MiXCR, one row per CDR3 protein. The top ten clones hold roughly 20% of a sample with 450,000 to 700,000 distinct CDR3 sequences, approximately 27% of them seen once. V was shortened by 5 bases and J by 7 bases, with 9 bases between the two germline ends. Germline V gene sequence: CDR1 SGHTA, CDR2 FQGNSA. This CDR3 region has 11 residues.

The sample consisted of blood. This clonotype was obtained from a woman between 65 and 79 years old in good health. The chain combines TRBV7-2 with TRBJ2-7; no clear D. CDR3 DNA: TGTGCCAGCAGCATTCACCGGGAGCAGTACTTC. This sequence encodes CASSIHREQYF.